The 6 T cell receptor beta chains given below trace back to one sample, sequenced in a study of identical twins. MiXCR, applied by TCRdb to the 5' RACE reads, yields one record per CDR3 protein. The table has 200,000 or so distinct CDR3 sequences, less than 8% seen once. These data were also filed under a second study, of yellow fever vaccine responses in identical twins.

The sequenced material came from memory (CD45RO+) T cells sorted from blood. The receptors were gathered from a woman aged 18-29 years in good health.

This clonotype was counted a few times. The CDR3 bases are TGTGCCTGGAGTGGGGGGGGTCAACAGTACTTC. Protein sequence: CAWSGGGQQYF. The chain carries TRBV30 and TRBJ2-7, with 7 nucleotides matching TRBD2. With V trimmed by 1 base and J by 10 bases, 4 bases remained unmatched. CDR1 GTSNPN and CDR2 SVGIG come from the germline V gene (reference sequence). The CDR3 runs 11 residues.

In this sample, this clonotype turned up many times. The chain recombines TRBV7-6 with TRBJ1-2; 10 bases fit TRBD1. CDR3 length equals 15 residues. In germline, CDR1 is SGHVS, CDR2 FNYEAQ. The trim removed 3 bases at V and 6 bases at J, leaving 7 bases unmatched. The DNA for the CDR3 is TGTGCCAGCAGCTTGATGACAGGGGGCGAAGATGGCTACACCTTC. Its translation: CASSLMTGGEDGYTF.

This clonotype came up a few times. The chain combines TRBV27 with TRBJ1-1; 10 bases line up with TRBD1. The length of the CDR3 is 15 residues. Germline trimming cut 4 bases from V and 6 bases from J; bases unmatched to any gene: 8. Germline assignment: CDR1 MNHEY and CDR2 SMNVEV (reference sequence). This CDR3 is CASSSGQGRIAEAFF. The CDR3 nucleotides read TGTGCCAGCAGTTCGGGACAGGGGCGGATAGCTGAAGCTTTCTTT.

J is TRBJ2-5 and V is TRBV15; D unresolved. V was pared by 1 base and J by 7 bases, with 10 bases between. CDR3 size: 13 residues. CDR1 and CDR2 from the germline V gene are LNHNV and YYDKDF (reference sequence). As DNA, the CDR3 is TGTGCCACCAGCAGAGGAGGTTGGGGGACCCAGTACTTC. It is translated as CATSRGGWGTQYF. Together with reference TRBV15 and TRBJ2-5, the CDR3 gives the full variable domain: DAMVIQNPRYQVTQFGKPVTLSCSQTLNHNVMYWYQQKSSQAPKLLFHYYDKDFNNEADTPDNFQSRRPNTSFCFLDIRSPGLGDTAMYLCATSRGGWGTQYFGPGTRLLVL.

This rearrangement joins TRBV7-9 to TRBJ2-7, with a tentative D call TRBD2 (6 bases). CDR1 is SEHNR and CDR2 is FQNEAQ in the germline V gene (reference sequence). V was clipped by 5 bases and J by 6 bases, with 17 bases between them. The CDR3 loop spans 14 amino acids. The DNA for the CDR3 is TGTGCCAGCAGCCCTGAACTAAGGACTACCGAGCAGTACTTC. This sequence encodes CASSPELRTTEQYF.

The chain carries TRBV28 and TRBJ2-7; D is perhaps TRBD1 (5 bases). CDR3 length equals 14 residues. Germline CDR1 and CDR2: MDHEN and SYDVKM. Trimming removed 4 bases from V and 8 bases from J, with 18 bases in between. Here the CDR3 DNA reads TGTGCCAGCAGTTCGTCGAGTCCGTGGGGCCAGCAGTACTTC. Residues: CASSSSSPWGQQYF.